The clone carrying this TCR beta chain appeared a few times. The antigen remains undetermined. The sample comes from a study of identical twins. Study findings and constraints: Zero-insertion findings could be partly confounded by invariant cells (MAIT and iNKT cells). Insertions ran lower in abundant cord blood beta clonotypes, though not in memory repertoires. Among beta out-of-frame sequences, excess sharing between twins appeared weaker. Conclusions were based on cross-sectional statistical analysis, without following the same donors.

CDR1 and CDR2 (germline): SGHRS, YFSETQ. The trim removed 2 bases at V and 1 base at J, leaving 3 bases unmatched. CDR3 length: 17 residues. From the 5' RACE reads, TCRdb called clonotypes with MiXCR, one entry per CDR3 protein. The sample records a few hundred thousand distinct CDR3 sequences, roughly 13% being singletons. The same sample was also used in a study of yellow fever vaccine responses in identical twins.

The sequenced material came from memory (CD45RO+) T cells sorted from blood. This receptor was obtained from a woman between 18 and 29 years old in good health. This chain uses TRBV5-1 with TRBJ2-2, with TRBD2 matching 12 bases. The CDR3, as DNA: TGCGCCAGCAGCTTCTCACTAGCGGGAGGGAACACCGGGGAGCTGTTTTTT. It codes for CASSFSLAGGNTGELFF. Looking up the rest from reference TRBV5-1 and TRBJ2-2 gives the full variable domain: KAGVTQTPRYLIKTRGQQVTLSCSPISGHRSVSWYQQTPGQGLQFLFEYFSETQRNKGNFPGRFSGRQFSNSRSEMNVSTLELGDSALYLCASSFSLAGGNTGELFFGEGSRLTVL.